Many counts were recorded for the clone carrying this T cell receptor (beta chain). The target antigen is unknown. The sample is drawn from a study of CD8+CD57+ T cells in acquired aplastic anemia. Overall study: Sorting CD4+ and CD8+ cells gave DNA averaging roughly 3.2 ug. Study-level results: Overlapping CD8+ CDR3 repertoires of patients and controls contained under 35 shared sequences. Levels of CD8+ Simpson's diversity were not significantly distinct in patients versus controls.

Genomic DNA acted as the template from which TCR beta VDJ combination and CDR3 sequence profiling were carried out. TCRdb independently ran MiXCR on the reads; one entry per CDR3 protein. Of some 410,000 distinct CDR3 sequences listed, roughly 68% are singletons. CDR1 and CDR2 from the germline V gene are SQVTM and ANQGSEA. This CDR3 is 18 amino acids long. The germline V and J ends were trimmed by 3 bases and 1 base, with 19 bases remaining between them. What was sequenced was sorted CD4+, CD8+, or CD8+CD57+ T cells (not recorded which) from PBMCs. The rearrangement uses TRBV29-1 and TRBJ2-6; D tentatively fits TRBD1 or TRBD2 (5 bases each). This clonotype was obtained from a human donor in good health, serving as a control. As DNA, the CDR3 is TGCAGCGTTGAGAGAATTCCAGGGACCCCTTCTGGGGCCAACGTCCTGACTTTC. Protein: CSVERIPGTPSGANVLTF.